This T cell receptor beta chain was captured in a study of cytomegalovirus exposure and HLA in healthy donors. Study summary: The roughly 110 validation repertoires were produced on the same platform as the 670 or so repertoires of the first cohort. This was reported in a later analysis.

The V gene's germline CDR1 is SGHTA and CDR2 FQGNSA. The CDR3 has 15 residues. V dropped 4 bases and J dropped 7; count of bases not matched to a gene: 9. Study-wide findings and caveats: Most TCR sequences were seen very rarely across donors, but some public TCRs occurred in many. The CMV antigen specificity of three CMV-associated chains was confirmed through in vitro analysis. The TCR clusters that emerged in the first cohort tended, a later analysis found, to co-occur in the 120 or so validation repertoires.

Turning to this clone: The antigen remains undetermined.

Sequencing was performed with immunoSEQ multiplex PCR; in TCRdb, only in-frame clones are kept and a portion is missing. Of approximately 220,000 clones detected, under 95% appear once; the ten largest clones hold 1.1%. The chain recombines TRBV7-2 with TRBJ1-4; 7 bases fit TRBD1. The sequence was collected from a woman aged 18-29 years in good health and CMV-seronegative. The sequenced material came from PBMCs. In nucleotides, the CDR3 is TGTGCCAGCAGCTCCCCTGGACAGGAACCTGAAAAACTGTTTTTT. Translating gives CASSSPGQEPEKLFF. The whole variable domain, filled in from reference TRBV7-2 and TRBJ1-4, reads GAGVSQSPSNKVTEKGKDVELRCDPISGHTALYWYRQSLGQGLEFLIYFQGNSAPDKSGLPSDRFSAERTGGSVSTLTIQRTQQEDSAVYLCASSSPGQEPEKLFFGSGTQLSVL.